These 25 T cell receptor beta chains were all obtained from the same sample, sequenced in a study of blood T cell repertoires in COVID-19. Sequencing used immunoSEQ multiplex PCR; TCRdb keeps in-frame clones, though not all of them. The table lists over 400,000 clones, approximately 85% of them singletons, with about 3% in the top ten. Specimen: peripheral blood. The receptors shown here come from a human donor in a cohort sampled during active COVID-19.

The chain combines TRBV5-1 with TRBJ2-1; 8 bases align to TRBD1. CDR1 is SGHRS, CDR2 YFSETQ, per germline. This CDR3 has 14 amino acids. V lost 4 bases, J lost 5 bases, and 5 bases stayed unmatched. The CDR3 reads CASSMTGENNEQFF. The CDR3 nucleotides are TGCGCCAGCAGCATGACAGGGGAGAACAATGAGCAGTTCTTC. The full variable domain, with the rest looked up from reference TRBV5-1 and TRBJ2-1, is KAGVTQTPRYLIKTRGQQVTLSCSPISGHRSVSWYQQTPGQGLQFLFEYFSETQRNKGNFPGRFSGRQFSNSRSEMNVSTLELGDSALYLCASSMTGENNEQFFGPGTRLTVL.

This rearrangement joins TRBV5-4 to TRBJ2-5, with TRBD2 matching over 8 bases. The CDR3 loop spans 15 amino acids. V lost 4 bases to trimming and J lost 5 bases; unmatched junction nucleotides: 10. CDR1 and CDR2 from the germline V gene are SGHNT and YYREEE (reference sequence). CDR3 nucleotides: TGTGCCAGCAGCCCGGGGGGGGTGTTGCAGGAGACCCAGTACTTC. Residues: CASSPGGVLQETQYF.

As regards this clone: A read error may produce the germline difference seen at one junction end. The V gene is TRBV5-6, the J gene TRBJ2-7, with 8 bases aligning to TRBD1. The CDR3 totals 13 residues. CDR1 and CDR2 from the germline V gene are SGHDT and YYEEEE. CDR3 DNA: TGTGCCAACAGCTTCTTGCAGGGGGCCGAGCAGTACTTC. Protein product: CANSFLQGAEQYF. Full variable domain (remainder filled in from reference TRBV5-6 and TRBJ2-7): DAGVTQSPTHLIKTRGQQVTLRCSPKSGHDTVSWYQQALGQGPQFIFQYYEEEERQRGNFPDRFSGHQFPNYSSELNVNALLLGDSALYLCANSFLQGAEQYFGPGTRLTVT.

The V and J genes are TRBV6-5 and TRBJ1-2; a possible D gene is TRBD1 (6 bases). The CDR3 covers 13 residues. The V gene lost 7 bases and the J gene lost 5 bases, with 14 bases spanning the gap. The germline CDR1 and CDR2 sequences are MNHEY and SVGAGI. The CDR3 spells CASTGGGGYGYTF. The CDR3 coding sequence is TGTGCCAGCACCGGTGGGGGCGGGTATGGCTACACCTTC.

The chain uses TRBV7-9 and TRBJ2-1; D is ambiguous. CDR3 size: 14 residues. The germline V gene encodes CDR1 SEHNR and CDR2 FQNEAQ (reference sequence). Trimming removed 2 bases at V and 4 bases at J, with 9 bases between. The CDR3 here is CASSLFDTYNEQFF. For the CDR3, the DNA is TGTGCCAGCAGCTTATTTGACACTTACAATGAGCAGTTCTTC.

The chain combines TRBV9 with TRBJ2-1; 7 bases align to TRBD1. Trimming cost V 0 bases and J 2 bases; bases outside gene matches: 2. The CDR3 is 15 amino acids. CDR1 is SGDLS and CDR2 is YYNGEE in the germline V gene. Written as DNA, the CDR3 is TGTGCCAGCAGCGTAGCGGGACAGACCTACAATGAGCAGTTCTTC. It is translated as CASSVAGQTYNEQFF.

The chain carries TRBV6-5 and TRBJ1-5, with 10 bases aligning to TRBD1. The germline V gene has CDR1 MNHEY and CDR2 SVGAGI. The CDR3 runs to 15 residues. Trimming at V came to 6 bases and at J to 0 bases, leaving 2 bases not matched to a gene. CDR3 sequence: CASRGTGVSNQPQHF. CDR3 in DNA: TGTGCCAGCAGAGGGACAGGGGTTAGCAATCAGCCCCAGCATTTT.

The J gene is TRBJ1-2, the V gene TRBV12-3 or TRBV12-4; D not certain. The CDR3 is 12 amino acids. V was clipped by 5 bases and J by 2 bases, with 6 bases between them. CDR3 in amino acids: CASSQNNYGYTF. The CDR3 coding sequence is TGTGCCAGCAGTCAGAACAACTATGGCTACACCTTC.

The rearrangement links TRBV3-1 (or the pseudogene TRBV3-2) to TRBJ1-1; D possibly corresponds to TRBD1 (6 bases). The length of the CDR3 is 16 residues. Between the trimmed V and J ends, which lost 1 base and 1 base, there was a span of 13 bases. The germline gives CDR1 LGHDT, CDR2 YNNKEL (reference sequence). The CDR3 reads CASSQAGQGWNTEAFF. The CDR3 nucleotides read TGTGCCAGCAGCCAAGCGGGGCAGGGGTGGAACACTGAAGCTTTCTTT.

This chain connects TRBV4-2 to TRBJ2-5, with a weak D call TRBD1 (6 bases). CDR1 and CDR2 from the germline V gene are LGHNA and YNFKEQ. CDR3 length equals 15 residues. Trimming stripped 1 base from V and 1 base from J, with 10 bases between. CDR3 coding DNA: TGTGCCAGCAGCCAAGCGCAGGGGCCCCAAGAGACCCAGTACTTC. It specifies CASSQAQGPQETQYF.

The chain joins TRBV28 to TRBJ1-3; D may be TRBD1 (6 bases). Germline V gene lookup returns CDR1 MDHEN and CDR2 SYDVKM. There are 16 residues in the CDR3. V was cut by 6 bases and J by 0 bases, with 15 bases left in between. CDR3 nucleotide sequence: TGTGCCAGCAGGCGATTAGGGGACATCTCTGGAAACACCATATATTTT. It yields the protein CASRRLGDISGNTIYF. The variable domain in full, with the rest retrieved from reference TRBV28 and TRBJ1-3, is DVKVTQSSRYLVKRTGEKVFLECVQDMDHENMFWYRQDPGLGLRLIYFSYDVKMKEKGDIPEGYSVSREKKERFSLILESASTNQTSMYLCASRRLGDISGNTIYFGEGSWLTVV.

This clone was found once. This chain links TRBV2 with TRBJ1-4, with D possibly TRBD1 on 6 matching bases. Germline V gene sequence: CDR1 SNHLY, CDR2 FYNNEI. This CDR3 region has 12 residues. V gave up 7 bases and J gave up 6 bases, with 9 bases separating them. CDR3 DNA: TGTGCCAGCACAGGGGCAGATGAAAAACTGTTTTTT. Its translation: CASTGADEKLFF.

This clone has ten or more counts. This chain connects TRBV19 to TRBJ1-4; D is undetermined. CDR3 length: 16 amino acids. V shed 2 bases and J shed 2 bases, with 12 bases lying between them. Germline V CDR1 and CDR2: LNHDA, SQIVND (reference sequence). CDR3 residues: CASSIRRSTTNEKLFF. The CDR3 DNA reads TGTGCCAGTAGTATACGGAGGTCGACCACTAATGAAAAACTGTTTTTT. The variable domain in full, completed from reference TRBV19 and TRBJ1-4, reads DGGITQSPKYLFRKEGQNVTLSCEQNLNHDAMYWYRQDPGQGLRLIYYSQIVNDFQKGDIAEGYSVSREKKESFPLTVTSAQKNPTAFYLCASSIRRSTTNEKLFFGSGTQLSVL.

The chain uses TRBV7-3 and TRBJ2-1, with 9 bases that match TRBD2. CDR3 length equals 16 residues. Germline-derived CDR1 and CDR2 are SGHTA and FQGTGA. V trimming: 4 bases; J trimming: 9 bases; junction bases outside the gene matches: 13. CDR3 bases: TGTGCCAGCAGCTCCCTTAGGATAGCGGGAGTGGGTGAGCAGTTCTTC. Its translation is CASSSLRIAGVGEQFF.

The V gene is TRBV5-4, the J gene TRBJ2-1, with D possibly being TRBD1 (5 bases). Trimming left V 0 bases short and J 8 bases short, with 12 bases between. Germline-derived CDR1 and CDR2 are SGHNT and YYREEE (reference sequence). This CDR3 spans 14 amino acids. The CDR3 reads CASSLGGIPYEQFF. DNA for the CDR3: TGTGCCAGCAGCTTGGGGGGCATCCCCTATGAGCAGTTCTTC.

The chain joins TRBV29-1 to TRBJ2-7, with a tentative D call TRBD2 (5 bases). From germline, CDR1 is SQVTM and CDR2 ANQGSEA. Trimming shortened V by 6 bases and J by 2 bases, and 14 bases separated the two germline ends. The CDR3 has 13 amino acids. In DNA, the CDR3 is TGCAGCGTCTTTTTGAGGAGGACCTACGAGCAGTACTTC. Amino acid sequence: CSVFLRRTYEQYF.

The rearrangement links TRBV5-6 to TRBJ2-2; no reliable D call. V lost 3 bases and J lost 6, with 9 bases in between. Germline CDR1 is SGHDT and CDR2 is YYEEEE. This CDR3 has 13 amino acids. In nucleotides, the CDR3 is TGTGCCAGCAGCTCCAATTCCCCCGGGGAGCTGTTTTTT. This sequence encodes CASSSNSPGELFF. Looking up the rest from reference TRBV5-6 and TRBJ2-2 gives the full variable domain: DAGVTQSPTHLIKTRGQQVTLRCSPKSGHDTVSWYQQALGQGPQFIFQYYEEEERQRGNFPDRFSGHQFPNYSSELNVNALLLGDSALYLCASSSNSPGELFFGEGSRLTVL.

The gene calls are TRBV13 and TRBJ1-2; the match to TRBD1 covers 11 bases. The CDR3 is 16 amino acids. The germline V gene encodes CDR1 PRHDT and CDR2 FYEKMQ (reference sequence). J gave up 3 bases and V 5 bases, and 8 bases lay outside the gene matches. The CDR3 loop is CASSGRTGGGDYGYTF. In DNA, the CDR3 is TGTGCCAGCAGCGGTAGGACAGGGGGCGGTGACTATGGCTACACCTTC.

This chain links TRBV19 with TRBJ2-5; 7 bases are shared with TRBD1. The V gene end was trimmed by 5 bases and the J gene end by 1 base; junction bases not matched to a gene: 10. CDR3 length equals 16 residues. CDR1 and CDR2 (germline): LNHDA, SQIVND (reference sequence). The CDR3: CASSAPTGIPQETQYF. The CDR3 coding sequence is TGTGCCAGTAGTGCCCCGACAGGGATCCCCCAAGAGACCCAGTACTTC.

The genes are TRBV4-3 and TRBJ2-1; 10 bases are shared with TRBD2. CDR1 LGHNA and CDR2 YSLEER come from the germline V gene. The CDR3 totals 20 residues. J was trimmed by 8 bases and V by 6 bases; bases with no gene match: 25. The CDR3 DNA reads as TGCGCCAGCAGGACAAGGGTGAATCGGAGGGCTAGCGGGAGAATTGATGAGCAGTTCTTC. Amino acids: CASRTRVNRRASGRIDEQFF.

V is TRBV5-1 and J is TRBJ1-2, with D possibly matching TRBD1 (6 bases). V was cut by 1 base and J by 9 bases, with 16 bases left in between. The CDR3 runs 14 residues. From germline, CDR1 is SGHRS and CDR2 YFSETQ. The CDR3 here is CASSLSGRGPSYTF. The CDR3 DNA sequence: TGCGCCAGCAGCTTGTCCGGCAGGGGCCCGAGCTACACCTTC.

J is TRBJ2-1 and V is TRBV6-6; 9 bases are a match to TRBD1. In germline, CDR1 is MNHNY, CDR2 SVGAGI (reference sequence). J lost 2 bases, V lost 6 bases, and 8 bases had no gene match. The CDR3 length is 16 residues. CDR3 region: CASSPPGTGTYNEQFF. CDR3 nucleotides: TGTGCCAGCAGCCCGCCCGGGACAGGGACCTACAATGAGCAGTTCTTC.

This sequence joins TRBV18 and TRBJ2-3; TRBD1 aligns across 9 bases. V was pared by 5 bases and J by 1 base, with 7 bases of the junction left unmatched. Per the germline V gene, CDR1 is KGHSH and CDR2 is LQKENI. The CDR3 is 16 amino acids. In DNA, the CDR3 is TGTGCCAGCTCAGCATCACAGGGGGCTCGCACAGATACGCAGTATTTT. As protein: CASSASQGARTDTQYF. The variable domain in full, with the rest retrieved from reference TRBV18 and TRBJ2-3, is NAGVMQNPRHLVRRRGQEARLRCSPMKGHSHVYWYRQLPEEGLKFMVYLQKENIIDESGMPKERFSAEFPKEGPSILRIQQVVRGDSAAYFCASSASQGARTDTQYFGPGTRLTVL.

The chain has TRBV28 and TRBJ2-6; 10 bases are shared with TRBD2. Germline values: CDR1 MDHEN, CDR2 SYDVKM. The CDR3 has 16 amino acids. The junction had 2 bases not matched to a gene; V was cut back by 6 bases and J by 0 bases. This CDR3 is CASRASGSSGANVLTF. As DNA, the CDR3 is TGTGCCAGCAGGGCTAGCGGGAGCTCTGGGGCCAACGTCCTGACTTTC. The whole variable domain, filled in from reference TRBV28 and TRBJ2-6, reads DVKVTQSSRYLVKRTGEKVFLECVQDMDHENMFWYRQDPGLGLRLIYFSYDVKMKEKGDIPEGYSVSREKKERFSLILESASTNQTSMYLCASRASGSSGANVLTFGAGSRLTVL.

CDR3 coding DNA: TGTGCCAGTAGTCGCAGGGTAGGACAAGAGACCCAGTACTTC. Encoded protein: CASSRRVGQETQYF. The J gene is TRBJ2-5, the V gene TRBV19; possible D gene TRBD1, 5 bases. The CDR3 extends over 14 amino acids. Germline CDR1 is LNHDA and CDR2 is SQIVND (reference sequence). The V end was cut by 5 bases, the J end by 2 bases, with 12 bases between.